Listed below are T cell receptor beta chains from one sample, sequenced in a study of CD8 T cells in Susac syndrome. Each CDR3 protein gets one entry after TCRdb re-called the immunoSEQ multiplex PCR reads with MiXCR. Seen here are 250,000 to 300,000 distinct CDR3 sequences, more than 75% observed once, and the top ten hold about 0.11%. The sample consisted of CD8+ T cells from PBMCs. These receptors came from a human donor with multiple sclerosis. CDR3s leave out the opening cysteine and the closing phenylalanine or tryptophan. A D gene is named only where the DNA matches it firmly. Clone size is not always given. Where it is, it says once, few, many or a class for expanded clones.

V gene: TRBV3-1
clone size: -
D gene: -
CDR3 protein: ASSQEEASTDTQY

V gene: TRBV6-5
clone size: -
D gene: TRBD1
CDR3 protein: ASSYLGQGREQY

V gene: TRBV7-8
clone size: -
D gene: -
CDR3 protein: ASSLPGVRGEETQY

V gene: TRBV11-1
clone size: -
D gene: TRBD1
CDR3 protein: ASSITTGTGEGGTDTQY

V gene: TRBV7-2
clone size: -
D gene: TRBD2
CDR3 protein: ASSARGLAELRSRNEQF

V gene: TRBV24-1
clone size: -
D gene: -
CDR3 protein: ATSDQPQH

V gene: TRBV20-1
clone size: -
D gene: -
CDR3 protein: SARGGVRSSYNSPLH

V gene: TRBV10-2
clone size: -
D gene: TRBD2
CDR3 protein: ASWTSGRSETQY

V gene: TRBV11-2
clone size: -
D gene: -
CDR3 protein: ASSPEGPTLRETQY

V gene: TRBV9
clone size: -
D gene: -
CDR3 protein: ASSVGGGIRMNAEAF

V gene: TRBV7-9
clone size: -
D gene: TRBD1
CDR3 protein: ASSPTGNSVQPQH

V gene: TRBV12-5
clone size: -
D gene: TRBD2
CDR3 protein: ASGPSAGPNTGELF

V gene: TRBV7-9
clone size: -
D gene: -
CDR3 protein: ATDDSSADTQY

V gene: TRBV7-6
clone size: -
D gene: TRBD2
CDR3 protein: ASSSRLAVSGGQETQY

V gene: TRBV7-6
clone size: -
D gene: TRBD1
CDR3 protein: ASSLMRPGTGPYEQY

V gene: TRBV13
clone size: -
D gene: -
CDR3 protein: ASSPRGREQTQY

V gene: TRBV27
clone size: -
D gene: TRBD2
CDR3 protein: ASMGLAGPDNTQY

V gene: TRBV6-5
clone size: once
D gene: TRBD1
CDR3 protein: ASSYGPGGAGGYT

V gene: TRBV12-3/TRBV12-4
clone size: -
D gene: TRBD1
CDR3 protein: ASSLPGQGSDGYT

V gene: TRBV10-3
clone size: -
D gene: -
CDR3 protein: AIRGQGGSSTDTQY

V gene: TRBV5-1
clone size: -
D gene: TRBD2
CDR3 protein: ASSLGLAGDDEQF

V gene: TRBV5-8
clone size: -
D gene: -
CDR3 protein: ASSLGLDNNEQF

V gene: TRBV20-1
clone size: -
D gene: -
CDR3 protein: SADGTQQETQY

V gene: TRBV3-1
clone size: -
D gene: TRBD2
CDR3 protein: ASSQGRGSEHEQY

V gene: TRBV7-9
clone size: once
D gene: TRBD1
CDR3 protein: ASSLALRTGDGEKLF

V gene: TRBV7-8
clone size: -
D gene: -
CDR3 protein: ASSLRWGADEQY

V gene: TRBV5-4
clone size: -
D gene: -
CDR3 protein: ASSLDVRYEQY

V gene: TRBV12-3/TRBV12-4
clone size: -
D gene: TRBD2
CDR3 protein: ASSPVPGLAAREQY

V gene: TRBV13
clone size: -
D gene: -
CDR3 protein: ASSLAMEVENRNTEAF

V gene: TRBV3-1
clone size: -
D gene: -
CDR3 protein: ASSQEIASAGELF